These 29 T cell receptor beta chains originate from one sample sequenced in a study of blood T cell repertoires in COVID-19. The protocol was immunoSEQ multiplex PCR, while the TCRdb copy is restricted to in-frame clones and leaves out a portion. The sample includes about 82,000 clones, 75% to 85% of them seen just once. Sequencing was done on a sample of peripheral blood. The origin of the receptors is a man aged 55 to 70 with COVID-19, enrolled during active disease.

This rearrangement joins TRBV5-6 to TRBJ1-2; TRBD1 is a possible D gene (6 bases). The CDR3 has 13 residues. Germline CDR1 and CDR2: SGHDT and YYEEEE. V lost 0 bases, J lost 6 bases, and 9 bases lay in between. The CDR3 DNA reads TGTGCCAGCAGCTTGGACAGGGTGGATGGCTACACCTTC. Amino acid sequence: CASSLDRVDGYTF. Full variable domain (remainder filled in from reference TRBV5-6 and TRBJ1-2): DAGVTQSPTHLIKTRGQQVTLRCSPKSGHDTVSWYQQALGQGPQFIFQYYEEEERQRGNFPDRFSGHQFPNYSSELNVNALLLGDSALYLCASSLDRVDGYTFGSGTRLTVV.

The gene calls are TRBV5-3 and TRBJ2-7; 8 bases align to TRBD1. TRBV5-3 is labeled an ORF, and its function is uncertain. This CDR3 spans 15 amino acids. The V segment lost 4 bases and the J segment 1 base; nucleotides outside the gene matches: 7. The CDR3 DNA is TGTGCCAGAAGCCGCGGGACAGGCTTATCCTACGAGCAGTACTTC. Protein: CARSRGTGLSYEQYF.

The V and J genes are TRBV6-2 or TRBV6-3 and TRBJ2-7; TRBD1 aligns across 7 bases. The V and J ends lost 4 bases and 5 bases, in that order; junction bases with no gene match: 5. This CDR3 spans 13 amino acids. Germline V lookup: CDR1 MNHEY, CDR2 SVGEGT. CDR3 sequence: CASSSTGSDEQYF. The CDR3, as DNA: TGTGCCAGCAGTTCGACAGGGTCCGACGAGCAGTACTTC.

J is TRBJ1-4 and V is TRBV28; D is unclear. Between the trimmed V and J ends, which lost 7 bases and 8 bases, there was a span of 11 bases. The CDR3 sequence is 12 residues long. CDR1 and CDR2 from the germline V gene are MDHEN and SYDVKM. The CDR3 bases are TGTGCCAGCATGCCGAGGGAGGAAAAACTGTTTTTT. The encoded protein is CASMPREEKLFF.

The chain couples TRBV5-6 to TRBJ2-1; 10 bases are a match to TRBD2. V trimming: 5 bases; J trimming: 4 bases; junction bases outside the gene matches: 12. CDR1 is SGHDT and CDR2 is YYEEEE in the germline V gene. This CDR3 spans 17 amino acids. CDR3 loop: CASRRIEGGLAYNEQFF. For the CDR3, the DNA is TGTGCCAGCAGAAGAATTGAGGGGGGACTAGCGTACAATGAGCAGTTCTTC.

In this sample, this clone turned up once. This chain connects TRBV7-2 to TRBJ2-7; 7 nucleotides agree with TRBD2. Germline V lookup: CDR1 SGHTA, CDR2 FQGNSA. The CDR3 has 13 residues. Trimming took 3 bases from V and 7 from J; bases not matched to a gene: 6. CDR3 in amino acids: CASSLGGPREQYF. CDR3 DNA sequence: TGTGCCAGCAGCTTGGGAGGGCCGAGGGAGCAGTACTTC.

The J gene is TRBJ1-2, the V gene TRBV5-5, with 7 bases fitting TRBD1. This CDR3 contains 13 residues. Germline CDR1 and CDR2: SGHKS and YYEKEE (reference sequence). J lost 4 bases, V lost 2 bases, and 2 bases had no gene match. The CDR3 protein is CASSLGDSYGYTF. CDR3 bases: TGTGCCAGCAGCTTAGGGGACAGCTATGGCTACACCTTC.

V usage is TRBV18 and J usage is TRBJ1-1, with TRBD1 as a possible D gene (6 bases). The CDR3 runs 14 residues. CDR1 is KGHSH, CDR2 LQKENI, per germline. Trimming removed 2 bases at V and 5 bases at J, with 12 bases between. CDR3 bases: TGTGCCAGCTCACCAAACACAGGGACAACTGAAGCTTTCTTT. Its translation: CASSPNTGTTEAFF. Together with reference TRBV18 and TRBJ1-1, the CDR3 gives the full variable domain: NAGVMQNPRHLVRRRGQEARLRCSPMKGHSHVYWYRQLPEEGLKFMVYLQKENIIDESGMPKERFSAEFPKEGPSILRIQQVVRGDSAAYFCASSPNTGTTEAFFGQGTRLTVV.

This rearrangement joins TRBV14 to TRBJ2-2; D might be TRBD2 (6 bases). CDR1 SGHDN and CDR2 FVKESK come from the germline V gene. The CDR3 loop spans 15 amino acids. Trimming took off 2 bases at V and 4 bases at J, with 11 bases between the two ends. CDR3: CASSQQGLGTGELFF. In DNA, the CDR3 is TGTGCCAGCAGCCAACAGGGACTGGGCACCGGGGAGCTGTTTTTT.

This clone was found a few times. The chain links TRBV27 to TRBJ2-7, with 10 positions matching TRBD2. Unmatched junction bases numbered 5, after V lost 5 bases and J lost 1 base. The length of the CDR3 is 15 residues. Germline loops: CDR1 MNHEY, CDR2 SMNVEV (reference sequence). The CDR3 region has the DNA TGTGCCAGCAGTGCACTAGCGGGGAAATCCTACGAGCAGTACTTC. It translates to CASSALAGKSYEQYF.

The chain has TRBV5-1 and TRBJ1-2; tentatively, D is TRBD1 (5 bases). CDR1 SGHRS and CDR2 YFSETQ come from the germline V gene. The CDR3 extends over 14 amino acids. Trimming cost V 4 bases and J 8 bases, with 18 bases left between them. For the CDR3, the DNA is TGCGCCAGCAGCCCCACAGGACCGGAGAGCGGCTACACCTTC. Protein product: CASSPTGPESGYTF.

The J gene is TRBJ1-2, the V gene TRBV7-6; D is unclear. Germline CDR1 is SGHVS and CDR2 is FNYEAQ. V lost 1 base and J lost 4, with 10 bases in between. The CDR3 sequence is 14 residues long. CDR3 nucleotide sequence: TGTGCCAGCAGCTTAGGCCCAGATGTCTATGGCTACACCTTC. Encoded protein: CASSLGPDVYGYTF.

This chain uses TRBV6-5 with TRBJ1-1; 8 nucleotides line up with TRBD1. V lost 4 bases, J lost 3 bases, and 4 bases stayed unmatched. CDR3 length: 14 amino acids. Germline values: CDR1 MNHEY, CDR2 SVGAGI. The CDR3 loop is CASSFEDRDTEAFF. The CDR3 nucleotides read TGTGCCAGCAGTTTCGAGGACAGGGACACTGAAGCTTTCTTT.

This clone was seen once. The gene calls are TRBV30 and TRBJ1-6, with 8 bases that match TRBD1. V dropped 7 bases and J dropped 7; count of bases not matched to a gene: 12. The CDR3 spans 15 residues. CDR1 is GTSNPN, CDR2 SVGIG, per germline (reference sequence). Written as DNA, the CDR3 is TGTGCCTACTCGACGGACAGGGTTAGAAATTCACCCCTCCACTTT. It translates to CAYSTDRVRNSPLHF.

This chain uses TRBV7-2 with TRBJ2-7; a possible D gene is TRBD2 (5 bases). V shed 2 bases and J shed 1 base, with 12 bases lying between them. CDR1 is SGHTA, CDR2 FQGNSA, per germline. The CDR3 runs 15 residues. The CDR3 DNA sequence: TGTGCCAGCAGCTTAAACCCGGACTCATCCTACGAGCAGTACTTC. Residues: CASSLNPDSSYEQYF.

V is TRBV11-3 and J is TRBJ1-3; D unresolved. Per the germline V gene, CDR1 is SGHNT and CDR2 is YENEEA. Trimming cost V 1 base and J 4 bases, with 8 bases left between them. The CDR3 spans 14 residues. CDR3: CASSLGPRGNTIYF. CDR3 DNA sequence: TGTGCCAGCAGCTTAGGCCCCAGGGGAAACACCATATATTTT.

This chain links TRBV3-1 (or the pseudogene TRBV3-2) with TRBJ2-3; 12 positions match TRBD2. The CDR3 has 17 residues. CDR1 and CDR2 (germline): LGHDT, YNNKEL (reference sequence). With V trimmed by 1 base and J by 2 bases, 4 bases remained unmatched. This CDR3 is CASSQAGTSGFTDTQYF. CDR3 DNA sequence: TGTGCCAGCAGCCAAGCCGGGACTAGCGGGTTCACAGATACGCAGTATTTT.

This clone was observed many times. The chain couples TRBV19 to TRBJ1-5; 11 bases map to TRBD1. The germline V gene has CDR1 LNHDA and CDR2 SQIVND (reference sequence). The CDR3 length is 16 residues. With 5 bases clipped from V and 5 bases from J, the junction kept 8 bases outside the gene matches. CDR3 sequence (DNA): TGTGCCAGTAGTGGGGGAGGACAGGGGGCTCATCAGCCCCAGCATTTT. This sequence encodes CASSGGGQGAHQPQHF.

The chain has TRBV5-4 and TRBJ1-1, with TRBD1 as a possible D gene (6 bases). The CDR3 is 18 amino acids. Trimming took 0 bases from V and 0 from J, leaving 18 bases between them. The germline V gene encodes CDR1 SGHNT and CDR2 YYREEE (reference sequence). CDR3 loop: CASSLGGLGGFVNTEAFF. For the CDR3, the DNA is TGTGCCAGCAGCTTGGGGGGGCTAGGGGGTTTTGTGAACACTGAAGCTTTCTTT.

V and J are TRBV11-3 and TRBJ2-5; TRBD1 matches at 7 bases. The CDR3 covers 14 residues. V shed 3 bases, J shed 2 bases, and the junction held 3 bases outside the gene matches. Germline V gene data show CDR1 as SGHNT and CDR2 as YENEEA. The CDR3 spells CASSFGQVQETQYF. In DNA form, the CDR3 reads TGTGCCAGCAGCTTCGGACAGGTTCAAGAGACCCAGTACTTC.

The chain employs TRBV6-1 and TRBJ2-2; 8 bases line up with TRBD2. Trimming cost V 6 bases and J 6 bases; bases outside gene matches: 6. Germline CDR1 and CDR2: MNHNS and SASEGT. This CDR3 contains 14 residues. The CDR3 loop is CASSPAGGSGELFF. The CDR3 DNA sequence: TGTGCCAGCAGCCCCGCGGGGGGCTCCGGGGAGCTGTTTTTT.

The CDR3, as DNA: TGTGCCAGCAGCTTTGGAGGGCTGACCGACGAGCAGTACTTC. Protein sequence: CASSFGGLTDEQYF. V usage is TRBV7-9 and J usage is TRBJ2-7; D might be TRBD2 (6 bases). Trimming took off 3 bases at V and 5 bases at J, with 14 bases between the two ends. Germline V gives CDR1 SEHNR, CDR2 FQNEAQ (reference sequence). The CDR3 has 14 residues.

This chain joins TRBV7-2 and TRBJ2-3; 10 positions match TRBD2. The CDR3 loop spans 16 amino acids. Trimming cost V 2 bases and J 4 bases; bases outside gene matches: 6. In germline, CDR1 is SGHTA, CDR2 FQGNSA. CDR3 in DNA: TGTGCCAGCAGCTTAATGGCTAGCGGGGGATCAGATACGCAGTATTTT. It codes for CASSLMASGGSDTQYF.

CDR3 DNA sequence: TGTGCCAGCAGCTTAGGGCTAGCGGCGAACATTCAGTACTTC. Amino acids: CASSLGLAANIQYF. This chain connects TRBV7-8 to TRBJ2-4; 7 bases line up with TRBD2. There are 14 residues in the CDR3. Germline V gene data show CDR1 as SGHVS and CDR2 as FQNEAQ. Trimming took 1 base from V and 7 from J; bases not matched to a gene: 4.

This clone appeared once. The V and J genes are TRBV4-3 and TRBJ1-5; D may be TRBD1 (5 bases). CDR1 and CDR2 from the germline V gene are LGHNA and YSLEER. Trimming took off 0 bases at V and 9 bases at J, with 9 bases between the two ends. The CDR3 length is 13 residues. The CDR3 protein is CASSQERGVPQHF. The CDR3 bases are TGCGCCAGCAGCCAAGAGCGGGGGGTGCCCCAGCATTTT.

This sequence joins TRBV11-3 and TRBJ2-1; D possibly corresponds to TRBD2 (6 bases). Germline CDR1 reads SGHNT; CDR2 reads YENEEA. Trimming took off 5 bases at V and 3 bases at J, with 20 bases between the two ends. The CDR3 sequence is 17 residues long. Here the CDR3 reads CASSPQAGKRGYNEQFF. The CDR3 DNA sequence: TGTGCCAGCAGCCCCCAAGCGGGCAAGCGAGGCTACAATGAGCAGTTCTTC.

The V call is TRBV25-1, the J call TRBJ1-3; D is unresolved. The CDR3 extends over 14 amino acids. CDR1 MGHDK and CDR2 SYGVNS come from the germline V gene. Trimming removed 5 bases at V and 7 bases at J, with 15 bases between. The CDR3 sequence is CASSLRGGWNTIYF. The DNA of the CDR3 is TGTGCCAGCAGTCTTCGAGGAGGGTGGAACACCATATATTTT.

This rearrangement joins TRBV19 to TRBJ1-1; weak D call: TRBD1 (6 bases). CDR1 is LNHDA, CDR2 SQIVND, per germline (reference sequence). The CDR3 totals 13 residues. Trimming removed 1 base at V and 4 bases at J, with 7 bases between. This CDR3 reads CASSIGTATEAFF. CDR3 DNA sequence: TGTGCCAGTAGTATAGGGACAGCCACTGAAGCTTTCTTT. Full variable domain (missing parts from reference TRBV19 and TRBJ1-1): DGGITQSPKYLFRKEGQNVTLSCEQNLNHDAMYWYRQDPGQGLRLIYYSQIVNDFQKGDIAEGYSVSREKKESFPLTVTSAQKNPTAFYLCASSIGTATEAFFGQGTRLTVV.

The V call is TRBV15, the J call TRBJ2-7, with a possible D match to TRBD2 (6 bases). V shed 0 bases and J shed 5 bases, with 11 bases lying between them. Germline V CDR1 and CDR2: LNHNV, YYDKDF (reference sequence). There are 14 residues in the CDR3. CDR3 sequence (DNA): TGTGCCACCAGCAGAGATAGGGAGGTAGACGAGCAGTACTTC. It specifies CATSRDREVDEQYF.